These 4 T cell receptor beta chains share one sample of origin, sequenced in a study of patients and donors after allogeneic stem cell transplantation. TCRdb re-called the RT-PCR reads through MiXCR, storing one row per CDR3 protein. The sample contains about a million distinct CDR3 sequences, roughly 17% of which appear only once. Material: blood, either unsorted or a sorted T cell fraction (not recorded which). All receptors derive from a human donor who was either an allogeneic HSCT recipient or a stem cell or donor lymphocyte infusion donor (not recorded which). It is not recorded whose cells these are; they may come from a transplant donor.

This clonotype turned up a few times. The chain couples TRBV7-3 to TRBJ2-1; the match to TRBD2 covers 9 bases. Germline trimming cut 4 bases from V and 6 bases from J; bases unmatched to any gene: 10. The CDR3 is 16 residues long. Per germline, CDR1 SGHTA and CDR2 FQGTGA. This CDR3 reads CASSSPGWREGNEQFF. The CDR3 DNA reads TGTGCCAGCAGCTCCCCCGGTTGGCGGGAGGGCAATGAGCAGTTCTTC.

The chain employs TRBV20-1 and TRBJ2-3; tentative D call: TRBD2 (6 bases). Per the germline V gene, CDR1 is DFQATT and CDR2 is SNEGSKA (reference sequence). Trimming shortened V by 5 bases and J by 0 bases, and 12 bases separated the two germline ends. The CDR3 has 14 residues. CDR3 DNA sequence: TGCAGTGCTGAAGTGGGGACTAGCACAGATACGCAGTATTTT. Encoded protein: CSAEVGTSTDTQYF.

The V call is TRBV19, the J call TRBJ2-3; D is tentatively TRBD1 or TRBD2 (5 bases each). The CDR3 loop spans 17 amino acids. With 0 bases removed from V and 2 bases from J, the gap between germline ends came to 15 bases. In germline, CDR1 is LNHDA, CDR2 SQIVND (reference sequence). The DNA of the CDR3 is TGTGCCAGTAGTATAGATGTCGGGGCAGTAAACACAGATACGCAGTATTTT. The encoded protein is CASSIDVGAVNTDTQYF.

This clonotype was observed many times. This sequence joins TRBV12-3 or TRBV12-4 and TRBJ2-7, with D hard to call. V was trimmed by 6 bases and J by 7 bases, leaving 19 bases between them. The CDR3 covers 14 residues. The CDR3, as DNA: TGTGCCAGCAGCCTGACATCGTACCTTGGGGAGCAGTACTTC. This gives the protein CASSLTSYLGEQYF.